Below, 29 T cell receptor beta chains from the same sample are listed, as sequenced in a study of T cell responses to AZD1222 COVID-19 vaccine. Sequencing used immunoSEQ multiplex PCR; TCRdb keeps in-frame clones, though not all of them. Of some 97,000 clones listed, about 88% are singletons. The sample here was peripheral blood, taken on day 0 of AZD1222 vaccination. The origin of the receptors is an adult in good health.

This clone was observed a single time. J is TRBJ1-4 and V is TRBV7-9; 8 positions match TRBD1. V lost 3 bases, J lost 7 bases, and 4 bases stayed unmatched. The CDR3 totals 14 residues. CDR1 SEHNR and CDR2 FQNEAQ come from the germline V gene (reference sequence). The CDR3 DNA reads TGTGCCAGCAGCTTCAGGGGGCAGAGTGAAAAACTGTTTTTT. Protein product: CASSFRGQSEKLFF.

The rearrangement joins TRBV4-2 to TRBJ2-1, with 13 bases fitting TRBD2. J lost 2 bases, V lost 4 bases, and 5 bases had no gene match. Germline lookup yields CDR1 LGHNA and CDR2 YNFKEQ. The CDR3 consists of 17 residues. CDR3 nucleotides: TGTGCCAGCAGCCCCCAGGGACTAGCGGGAACCTACAATGAGCAGTTCTTC. The encoded protein is CASSPQGLAGTYNEQFF.

The V and J genes are TRBV24-1 and TRBJ1-1; the match to TRBD1 covers 12 bases. CDR3 length: 15 residues. J was trimmed by 8 bases and V by 4 bases; bases with no gene match: 7. Germline V gene sequence: CDR1 KGHDR, CDR2 SFDVKD. CDR3 sequence: CATSDPGTGGGEAFF. In nucleotides, the CDR3 is TGTGCCACCAGTGACCCCGGGACAGGGGGCGGCGAAGCTTTCTTT.

This chain joins TRBV7-3 and TRBJ2-1; the D gene is possibly TRBD1 (6 bases). Deletions cut 6 bases from V and 0 bases from J, with 9 bases between. The germline V gene has CDR1 SGHTA and CDR2 FQGTGA. The CDR3 extends over 14 amino acids. This CDR3 reads CASSRDTSYNEQFF. The DNA for the CDR3 is TGTGCCAGCAGTCGGGACACCTCCTACAATGAGCAGTTCTTC. Together with reference TRBV7-3 and TRBJ2-1, the CDR3 gives the full variable domain: GAGVSQTPSNKVTEKGKYVELRCDPISGHTALYWYRQSLGQGPEFLIYFQGTGAADDSGLPNDRFFAVRPEGSVSTLKIQRTERGDSAVYLCASSRDTSYNEQFFGPGTRLTVL.

This clone appeared a single time. This CDR3 is also generated by other DNA sequences in the sample. The chain links TRBV30 to TRBJ1-1; D call uncertain. The germline gives CDR1 GTSNPN, CDR2 SVGIG (reference sequence). The germline V and J ends were trimmed by 1 base and 7 bases, with 7 bases remaining between them. This CDR3 has 11 residues. The CDR3, as DNA: TGTGCCTGGAGTGGTCAGCTTGAAGCTTTCTTT. As protein: CAWSGQLEAFF.

The chain recombines TRBV7-9 with TRBJ2-7; possible D gene TRBD1, 5 bases. The CDR3 consists of 11 residues. Per the germline V gene, CDR1 is SEHNR and CDR2 is FQNEAQ (reference sequence). The CDR3 sequence: CASSLEGRAQV. The CDR3 DNA reads as TGTGCCAGCAGCTTAGAGGGCAGGGCACAGGTC.

The chain couples TRBV9 to TRBJ2-7, with TRBD1 matching 7 bases. Unmatched junction bases numbered 4, after V lost 1 base and J lost 0 bases. CDR1 and CDR2 from the germline V gene are SGDLS and YYNGEE. The CDR3 length is 15 residues. The CDR3 sequence: CASSVSPGGSYEQYF. The CDR3 nucleotides are TGTGCCAGCAGCGTATCCCCAGGGGGCTCCTACGAGCAGTACTTC. The complete variable domain, with remaining parts taken from reference TRBV9 and TRBJ2-7, reads DSGVTQTPKHLITATGQRVTLRCSPRSGDLSVYWYQQSLDQGLQFLIQYYNGEERAKGNILERFSAQQFPDLHSELNLSSLELGDSALYFCASSVSPGGSYEQYFGPGTRLTVT.

The chain uses TRBV24-1 and TRBJ1-1; maybe TRBD1 (5 bases). Germline V CDR1 and CDR2: KGHDR, SFDVKD. The CDR3 length is 14 residues. The V end was cut by 5 bases, the J end by 1 base, with 10 bases between. The CDR3 DNA is TGTGCCACCAGTGGTGGAGGGACGAACACTGAAGCTTTCTTT. Its protein is CATSGGGTNTEAFF.

In this sample, this clone turned up once. J is TRBJ1-3 and V is TRBV6-1; D gene unclear. Germline V gene sequence: CDR1 MNHNS, CDR2 SASEGT. The CDR3 consists of 13 residues. Trimming took off 1 base at V and 5 bases at J, with 6 bases between the two ends. CDR3 coding DNA: TGTGCCAGCAGTGAAGTTGAGAGAAACACCATATATTTT. As protein: CASSEVERNTIYF.

This clone was counted a single time. V is TRBV29-1 and J is TRBJ2-4; a possible D gene is TRBD2 (6 bases). The V gene lost 7 bases and the J gene lost 0 bases, with 16 bases spanning the gap. Germline-derived CDR1 and CDR2 are SQVTM and ANQGSEA. The CDR3 spans 15 residues. The CDR3 loop is CSALSGGVAKNIQYF. The CDR3 DNA reads TGCAGCGCCCTAAGTGGCGGGGTAGCCAAAAACATTCAGTACTTC.

This clone was observed a handful of times. The genes are TRBV2 and TRBJ1-5; 9 bases map to TRBD1. The CDR3 is 19 residues long. J gave up 0 bases and V 2 bases, and 11 bases lay outside the gene matches. Germline assignment: CDR1 SNHLY and CDR2 FYNNEI. CDR3 DNA sequence: TGTGCCAGCAGTGAATTTGACAGGGGGTTCTCCTCTAGCAATCAGCCCCAGCATTTT. It translates to CASSEFDRGFSSSNQPQHF.

The chain carries TRBV6-2 or TRBV6-3 and TRBJ2-7; 8 bases map to TRBD1. CDR1 and CDR2 from the germline V gene are MNHEY and SVGEGT. The J segment lost 4 bases and the V segment lost 5 bases, leaving 4 bases of the junction unmatched. This CDR3 contains 13 residues. The CDR3 protein is CASSARTGYEQYF. The CDR3 nucleotides are TGTGCCAGCAGTGCTCGGACAGGGTACGAGCAGTACTTC.

The CDR3: CASSLYVGGSSYNSPLHF. The CDR3 bases are TGTGCCAGCAGTTTGTATGTCGGGGGGAGCTCCTATAATTCACCCCTCCACTTT. This rearrangement joins TRBV28 to TRBJ1-6, with D maybe TRBD1 (5 bases). Germline-derived CDR1 and CDR2 are MDHEN and SYDVKM. Between the trimmed V and J ends, which lost 3 bases and 0 bases, there was a span of 15 bases. This CDR3 region has 18 residues.

The chain employs TRBV10-3 and TRBJ2-7; 9 nucleotides match TRBD1. The CDR3 covers 16 residues. The trim removed 3 bases at V and 1 base at J, leaving 7 bases unmatched. Germline lookup yields CDR1 ENHRY and CDR2 SYGVKD. This CDR3 is CAISDPGQGSSYEQYF. The CDR3, as DNA: TGTGCCATCAGTGACCCGGGACAGGGTTCTTCCTACGAGCAGTACTTC.

The chain carries TRBV11-2 and TRBJ2-1; 8 positions match TRBD2. J was trimmed by 5 bases and V by 5 bases; bases with no gene match: 11. This CDR3 comprises 16 residues. Germline CDR1 reads SGHAT; CDR2 reads FQNNGV. The CDR3 sequence: CASSPLSGRSHNEQFF. In DNA form, the CDR3 reads TGTGCCAGCAGCCCCTTAAGCGGGAGATCGCACAATGAGCAGTTCTTC.

This chain links TRBV2 with TRBJ1-1; D is unclear. Germline CDR1 SNHLY, CDR2 FYNNEI. The CDR3 is 13 residues long. Trimming left V 2 bases short and J 3 bases short, with 7 bases between. The CDR3 region has the DNA TGTGCCAGCAGTGAAACGGGAGACACTGAAGCTTTCTTT. Protein product: CASSETGDTEAFF.

The chain recombines TRBV28 with TRBJ1-5; 8 bases fit TRBD1. Germline CDR1 reads MDHEN; CDR2 reads SYDVKM. The CDR3 is made up of 18 amino acids. V was pared by 2 bases and J by 7 bases, with 16 bases of the junction left unmatched. The CDR3 sequence is CASSLIAAVGQGVQPQHF. The CDR3 DNA reads TGTGCCAGCAGTTTAATCGCCGCGGTTGGACAGGGCGTCCAGCCCCAGCATTTT. Filled out from reference TRBV28 and TRBJ1-5, the complete variable domain reads DVKVTQSSRYLVKRTGEKVFLECVQDMDHENMFWYRQDPGLGLRLIYFSYDVKMKEKGDIPEGYSVSREKKERFSLILESASTNQTSMYLCASSLIAAVGQGVQPQHFGDGTRLSIL.

The rearrangement joins TRBV6-5 to TRBJ1-2; D remains ambiguous. The CDR3 has 15 amino acids. V was shortened by 0 bases and J by 3 bases, with 11 bases between the two germline ends. Germline values: CDR1 MNHEY, CDR2 SVGAGI. The CDR3 is CASSYSKGWDYGYTF. DNA of the CDR3: TGTGCCAGCAGTTACTCCAAGGGTTGGGACTATGGCTACACCTTC.

This clone was observed once. The CDR3 nucleotides are TGCAGTGCTCCCGGGACAGGGACCCAGTACTTC. Protein sequence: CSAPGTGTQYF. V gene TRBV20-1 combines with J gene TRBJ2-5; 8 positions agree with TRBD1. After removal of 5 bases from V and 7 bases from J, the junction contained 3 bases not matched to a gene. This CDR3 is 11 amino acids long. Germline CDR1 DFQATT, CDR2 SNEGSKA (reference sequence).

The sample holds one count of this clone. The chain joins TRBV18 to TRBJ2-3; possible D gene TRBD2, 5 bases. The CDR3 length is 18 residues. The germline V gene encodes CDR1 KGHSH and CDR2 LQKENI. V was cut by 1 base and J by 0 bases, with 17 bases left in between. This chain's CDR3 is CASSPQMERTSSTDTQYF. The CDR3 DNA reads as TGTGCCAGCTCACCACAAATGGAGCGGACCTCTAGCACAGATACGCAGTATTTT.

This clone was observed a single time. V and J are TRBV28 and TRBJ1-2, with unresolved D. The CDR3 consists of 16 residues. CDR1 and CDR2 (germline): MDHEN, SYDVKM. The V gene lost 6 bases and the J gene lost 3 bases, with 20 bases spanning the gap. CDR3 sequence reads: CASSGAGEGIDYGYTF. The CDR3 bases are TGTGCCAGCAGCGGAGCTGGGGAGGGCATTGACTATGGCTACACCTTC.

This clone was seen only a few times. The rearrangement links TRBV4-2 to TRBJ2-1, with 11 bases fitting TRBD2. Trimming took 0 bases from V and 4 from J; bases not matched to a gene: 2. This CDR3 comprises 16 residues. The germline gives CDR1 LGHNA, CDR2 YNFKEQ. The CDR3 protein is CASSQETSGTYNEQFF. The CDR3 DNA is TGTGCCAGCAGCCAAGAGACTAGCGGGACATACAATGAGCAGTTCTTC.

Worth noting for this clone: A read error may produce the germline difference seen at one junction end. The chain uses TRBV24-1 and TRBJ2-1; D gene uncertain. Per the germline V gene, CDR1 is KGHDR and CDR2 is SFDVKD. This CDR3 is built from 15 residues. The CDR3 DNA follows: TGTGCCACCAGAACGAGCGAATCAGCCCTCAATGGGCAGTTCTTC. It is translated as CATRTSESALNGQFF.

The CDR3 sequence is CASSLGTGGNYGYTF. As DNA, the CDR3 is TGTGCCAGCAGCTTAGGAACAGGGGGCAACTATGGCTACACCTTC. V gene TRBV7-2 combines with J gene TRBJ1-2; 9 bases match TRBD1. Germline V gene lookup returns CDR1 SGHTA and CDR2 FQGNSA. The CDR3 has 15 amino acids. Trimming removed 1 base from V and 2 bases from J; junction bases left unmatched: 2.

The CDR3 nucleotides read TGTGCCAGCAGCTACCCGGGCCGCTCCTACGAGCAGTACTTC. It translates to CASSYPGRSYEQYF. The chain uses TRBV28 and TRBJ2-7; D gene ambiguous. V dropped 6 bases and J dropped 0 bases, with 12 bases sitting between them. The length of the CDR3 is 14 residues. Germline lookup yields CDR1 MDHEN and CDR2 SYDVKM.

The rearrangement uses TRBV30 and TRBJ2-1; tentative D call: TRBD2 (6 bases). V gave up 0 bases and J gave up 6 bases, with 21 bases separating them. CDR1 is GTSNPN, CDR2 SVGIG, per germline (reference sequence). The CDR3 spans 17 residues. The CDR3 nucleotides are TGTGCCTGGAGTGTATTGTTGGCGGCGGGGCCGATCAATGAGCAGTTCTTC. Protein sequence: CAWSVLLAAGPINEQFF.

The chain joins TRBV2 to TRBJ1-2; no clear D. Per germline, CDR1 SNHLY and CDR2 FYNNEI. V was cut by 4 bases and J by 5 bases, with 8 bases left in between. CDR3 size: 12 residues. The CDR3 nucleotides are TGTGCCAGCAGTGGGGAGGGTTATGGCTACACCTTC. Amino acid sequence: CASSGEGYGYTF.

The chain uses TRBV5-1 and TRBJ1-1, with D tentatively TRBD1 (6 bases). Trimming cost V 0 bases and J 3 bases, with 12 bases left between them. CDR3 length: 15 amino acids. The germline gives CDR1 SGHRS, CDR2 YFSETQ. Written as DNA, the CDR3 is TGCGCCAGCAGCTTGGAAGGGGGGTTGGACACTGAAGCTTTCTTT. Residues: CASSLEGGLDTEAFF.

This rearrangement joins TRBV27 to TRBJ2-5, with a possible D match to TRBD1 (5 bases). Looked up from germline, CDR1 is MNHEY and CDR2 is SMNVEV (reference sequence). This CDR3 contains 13 residues. The V and J ends lost 5 bases and 5 bases respectively, with 12 bases between them. In DNA form, the CDR3 reads TGTGCCAGCAGTACCAGGGTACGGGAGACCCAGTACTTC. Translating it yields CASSTRVRETQYF.